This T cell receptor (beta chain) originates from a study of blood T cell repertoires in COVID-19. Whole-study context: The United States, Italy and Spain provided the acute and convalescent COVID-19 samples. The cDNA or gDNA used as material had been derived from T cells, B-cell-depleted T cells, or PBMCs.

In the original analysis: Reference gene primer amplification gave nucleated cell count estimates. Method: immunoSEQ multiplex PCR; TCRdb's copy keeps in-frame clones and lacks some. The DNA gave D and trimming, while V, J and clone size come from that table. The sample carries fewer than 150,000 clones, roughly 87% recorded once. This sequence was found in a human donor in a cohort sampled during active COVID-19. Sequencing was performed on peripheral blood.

The CDR3 sequence is CASSVATGGSEGKLFF. In nucleotides, the CDR3 is TGTGCCAGCAGCGTAGCTACAGGGGGCTCGGAAGGAAAACTGTTTTTT. This chain uses TRBV9 with TRBJ1-4; 9 bases match TRBD1. The CDR3 length is 16 residues. Germline V CDR1 and CDR2: SGDLS, YYNGEE. The V segment lost 0 bases and the J segment 10 bases; nucleotides outside the gene matches: 10.